These T cell receptor beta chains were read from a single sample in a study of control samples from healthy donors and cancer patients. Generated by immunoSEQ multiplex PCR, the TCRdb table keeps only in-frame clones and is missing some. The sample holds about 160,000 clones; around 94% are singletons and the top ten take 11% to 15%. What was sequenced was PBMCs. These receptor sequences come from a man aged 55 to 69 with colorectal cancer. Both conserved end residues are part of each CDR3. The D gene is left open where the match is weak. Clone size appears in some rows only: once, few, many, or a class for an expanded clone.

v_call	clone_size	d_call	j_call	cdr3_nt	cdr3_aa
TRBV29-1	NA	NA	TRBJ1-1	TGCAGCGTTGCTCGCGGTAACACTGAAGCTTTCTTT	CSVARGNTEAFF
TRBV3-1/TRBV3-2	NA	NA	TRBJ2-7	TGTGCCAGCAGTCGAAATGGACGGTCCGACGAGCAGTACTTC	CASSRNGRSDEQYF
TRBV20-1	NA	NA	TRBJ2-1	TGCAGTGCTGGGGAGGAGCAGTTCTTC	CSAGEEQFF
TRBV4-1	NA	TRBD2	TRBJ2-1	TGCGCCAGCAGCCCCCTCTGGCGGGGGGGCCTCAATGAGCAGTTCTTC	CASSPLWRGGLNEQFF
TRBV5-6	NA	NA	TRBJ1-4	TGTGCCAGCAGCTTGGAAGAGGATGAAAAACTGTTTTTT	CASSLEEDEKLFF
TRBV12-3/TRBV12-4	NA	NA	TRBJ1-2	TGTGCCAGCAGTTTGGGAGGCGACTATGGCTACACCTTC	CASSLGGDYGYTF
TRBV24-1	NA	NA	TRBJ1-2	TGTGCCACCAGTTCCGCGGGGGGAATACCCGTTCTTAACTATGGCTACACCTTC	CATSSAGGIPVLNYGYTF
TRBV5-1	NA	TRBD1	TRBJ2-3	TGCGCCAGCAGCCAGGGACAGACCACAGATACGCAGTATTTT	CASSQGQTTDTQYF
TRBV6-5	NA	NA	TRBJ2-7	TGTGCCAGCAGCTCGGGCGGGCGGGGGCAGTACTTC	CASSSGGRGQYF
TRBV7-2	NA	NA	TRBJ2-7	TGTGCCAGCAGCTTGGGATTCACCTACGAGCAGTACTTC	CASSLGFTYEQYF
TRBV12-5	NA	NA	TRBJ2-2	TGTGCTAGTGCTATCACGGTAGCGGCCACGAACACCGGGGAGCTGTTTTTT	CASAITVAATNTGELFF
TRBV2	once	NA	TRBJ1-5	TGTGCCAGCAGGGCTGAGAATCAGCCCCAGCATTTT	CASRAENQPQHF
TRBV19	NA	NA	TRBJ2-2	TGTGCCAGTAGTATCCAGGGGACGAACACCGGGGAGCTGTTTTTT	CASSIQGTNTGELFF
TRBV7-2	NA	TRBD1	TRBJ2-7	TGTGCCAGCAGTTTGACTGGGACAGGGGCCTACGAGCAGTACTTC	CASSLTGTGAYEQYF
TRBV2	NA	TRBD1	TRBJ2-5	TGTGCCAGCAGGACAGGGACAGGGAGGGAGACCCAGTACTTC	CASRTGTGRETQYF
TRBV9	few	TRBD1	TRBJ1-6	TGTGCCAGCAGCTCCGAAGGGGCAGGGGGCGAGGCACCCCTCCACTTT	CASSSEGAGGEAPLHF
TRBV24-1	NA	NA	TRBJ2-1	TGTGCCACCAGCCTAATCAATGAGCAGTTCTTC	CATSLINEQFF
TRBV19	once	TRBD1	TRBJ2-7	TGTGCCAGTAGTATAGGAGCGGGACAGGGTAACTGCGACGAGCAGTACTTC	CASSIGAGQGNCDEQYF
TRBV7-2	NA	NA	TRBJ2-3	TGTGCCAGCAAACCCGGGGAGAGCACAGATACGCAGTATTTT	CASKPGESTDTQYF
TRBV6-2/TRBV6-3	NA	TRBD1	TRBJ1-5	TGTGCCAGCAGTTACAACCCCAGGGGGCCGGTTAGCAATCAGCCCCAGCATTTT	CASSYNPRGPVSNQPQHF
TRBV5-4	few	NA	TRBJ1-6	TGTGCCAGCAGCTTGGTTGGGGTCTCGCGGAATTCACCCCTCCACTTT	CASSLVGVSRNSPLHF
TRBV7-9	NA	TRBD1	TRBJ2-3	TGTGCCAGCAGCTTACCACAGGGGATAGATACGCAGTATTTT	CASSLPQGIDTQYF
TRBV6-5	NA	NA	TRBJ2-7	TGTGCCAGCGTGGGACACTACGAGCAGTACTTC	CASVGHYEQYF
TRBV6-5	NA	TRBD1	TRBJ1-2	TGTGCCAGCAGTTACTCGGCCACAGGGGCCCACTATGGCTACACCTTC	CASSYSATGAHYGYTF
TRBV18	NA	NA	TRBJ1-4	TGTGCCAGCTCACCTAATCCCAGGGGTAGGACTAATGAAAAACTGTTTTTT	CASSPNPRGRTNEKLFF
TRBV18	NA	NA	TRBJ1-5	TGTGCCAGCTCACCGGCAGCGACTAGCAATCAGCCCCAGCATTTT	CASSPAATSNQPQHF
TRBV13	once	NA	TRBJ2-3	TGTGCCAGCAGCCCCGGGACTAGCACAGATACGCAGTATTTT	CASSPGTSTDTQYF
TRBV3-1/TRBV3-2	NA	NA	TRBJ2-2	TGTGCCAGCAGCCAAGGACCGAACACCGGGGAGCTGTTTTTT	CASSQGPNTGELFF
TRBV2	NA	TRBD1	TRBJ1-2	TGTGCCTGTTCCCGGGGACAGGGGGTTCTGGGCTATGGCTACACCTTC	CACSRGQGVLGYGYTF
TRBV2	NA	NA	TRBJ1-1	TGTGCCAGCAGTGAACGGGGGGGCACTGAAGCTTTCTTT	CASSERGGTEAFF
TRBV10-3	NA	NA	TRBJ1-2	TGTGCCATCAGTGAGGTGGCAGGAGCTAACTATGGCTACACCTTC	CAISEVAGANYGYTF
TRBV6-2/TRBV6-3	NA	TRBD1	TRBJ2-7	TGTGCCAGCAGTAACGACAGGGGGATGGCGGGGGCCCCCTACGAGCAGTACTTC	CASSNDRGMAGAPYEQYF
TRBV19	NA	NA	TRBJ2-7	TGTGCCAGTAGTGTGGAGGCTACCTACGAGCAGTACTTC	CASSVEATYEQYF
TRBV19	NA	NA	TRBJ1-1	TGTGCCAGTAGTAAAGTCGACAAGGGCAACACTGAAGCTTTCTTT	CASSKVDKGNTEAFF
TRBV18	NA	NA	TRBJ2-5	TGTGCCAGCTCACTCGGACTGGAAGAGACCCAGTACTTC	CASSLGLEETQYF
TRBV25-1	NA	NA	TRBJ2-7	TGTGCCAGCAGTGAATCCGGACGCTACGAGCAGTACTTC	CASSESGRYEQYF
TRBV6-5	NA	NA	TRBJ2-7	TGTGCCAGGGGACCGACTAGAATCTCCGAGCAGTACTTC	CARGPTRISEQYF
TRBV5-1	NA	NA	TRBJ1-5	TGCGCCAGCAGCCCGACCGGGACCTTCAATCAGCCCCAGCATTTT	CASSPTGTFNQPQHF
TRBV3-1/TRBV3-2	NA	TRBD1	TRBJ1-2	TGTGCCAGCAGCCGCTCGGTTATTAGGACAGGGACCTTCTACACCTTC	CASSRSVIRTGTFYTF
TRBV3-1/TRBV3-2	NA	TRBD2	TRBJ2-3	TGTGCCAGCAGCCAAGACAGGCCCGAGCGGGGAAGATTGTGGGATACGCAGTATTTT	CASSQDRPERGRLWDTQYF
TRBV30	NA	TRBD1	TRBJ2-7	TGTGCCTGGAGTGTGTTTTCCGGGACAGGGGTCTACGAGCAGTACTTC	CAWSVFSGTGVYEQYF
TRBV5-1	NA	NA	TRBJ1-6	TGCGCCAGCAGCCCGGACGGCTATTCACCCCTCCACTTT	CASSPDGYSPLHF
TRBV3-1/TRBV3-2	NA	NA	TRBJ2-5	TGTGCCAGCAGCCAGAAACAGGGATACATCCAAGAGACCCAGTACTTC	CASSQKQGYIQETQYF
TRBV5-6	NA	TRBD1	TRBJ1-6	TGTGCCAGCAGCCCTGACAGGGCCTATAATTCACCCCTCCACTTT	CASSPDRAYNSPLHF
TRBV7-2	NA	NA	TRBJ1-1	TGTGCCAGCAGCTTCCAGGGGATGAACACTGAAGCTTTCTTT	CASSFQGMNTEAFF